One and the same sample provided the 4 T cell receptor beta chains below, sequenced in a study of T-cell memory formation after mild COVID-19. Using its own MiXCR run on the 5' RACE reads, TCRdb lists one record per CDR3 protein. The sample holds roughly 450,000 distinct CDR3 sequences, 18% seen once. The sequenced sample was PBMCs or a T cell subset sorted from them (not recorded which). Every receptor here comes from a man younger than 35 who had mild COVID-19 (a few samples of this study predate the infection). Cell type and time point are not known.

V is TRBV4-1 and J is TRBJ2-5, with D perhaps matching TRBD1 (5 bases). CDR3 length: 15 residues. The germline V and J ends were trimmed by 0 bases and 4 bases, with 12 bases remaining between them. CDR1 MGHRA and CDR2 YSYEKL come from the germline V gene. The CDR3 nucleotides are TGCGCCAGCAGCCAAGAGACAGTAAAGGGAGAGACCCAGTACTTC. Amino acid sequence: CASSQETVKGETQYF.

This chain's CDR3 is CSVVYWDSEFTDTQYF. The CDR3 coding sequence is TGCAGCGTTGTCTACTGGGACTCCGAGTTCACAGATACGCAGTATTTT. The chain has TRBV29-1 and TRBJ2-3; weak D call: TRBD2 (6 bases). The CDR3 spans 16 residues. Germline lookup yields CDR1 SQVTM and CDR2 ANQGSEA. The ends were cut back, 4 bases at V and 2 bases at J, with 19 bases in the middle.

In its sample, this clonotype was seen many times. The chain links TRBV7-2 to TRBJ1-3; D remains unclear. This CDR3 is 15 amino acids long. Germline CDR1 is SGHTA and CDR2 is FQGNSA. Trimming took off 3 bases at V and 2 bases at J, with 11 bases between the two ends. CDR3 in amino acids: CASSFQFGAGNTIYF. As DNA, the CDR3 is TGTGCCAGCAGCTTCCAGTTTGGGGCTGGAAACACCATATATTTT.

The chain combines TRBV27 with TRBJ2-3; D gene unclear. The CDR3 length is 13 residues. In germline, CDR1 is MNHEY, CDR2 SMNVEV (reference sequence). Trimming took off 4 bases at V and 6 bases at J, with 11 bases between the two ends. CDR3 nucleotides: TGTGCCAGCAGTTCTGGCCTCCGGGATACGCAGTATTTT. It specifies CASSSGLRDTQYF.